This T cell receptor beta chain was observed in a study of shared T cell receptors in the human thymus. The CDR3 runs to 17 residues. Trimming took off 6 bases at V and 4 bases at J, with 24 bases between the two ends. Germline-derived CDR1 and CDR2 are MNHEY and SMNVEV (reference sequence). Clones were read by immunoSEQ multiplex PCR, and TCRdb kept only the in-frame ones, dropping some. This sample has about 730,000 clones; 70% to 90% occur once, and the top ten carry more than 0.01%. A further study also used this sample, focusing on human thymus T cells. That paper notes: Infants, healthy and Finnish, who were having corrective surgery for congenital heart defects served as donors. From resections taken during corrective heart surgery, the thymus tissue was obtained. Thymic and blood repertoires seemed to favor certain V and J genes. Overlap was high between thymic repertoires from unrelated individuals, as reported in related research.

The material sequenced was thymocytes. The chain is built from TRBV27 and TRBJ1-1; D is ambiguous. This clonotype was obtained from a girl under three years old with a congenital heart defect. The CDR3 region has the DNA TGTGCCAGCAGGCCCTCCATGGGGAGGGCTGTCGGCACTGAAGCTTTCTTT. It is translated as CASRPSMGRAVGTEAFF.